There are many counts of the clone carrying this TCR beta chain. Exclusions: uncontrolled infection, other autoimmune disease, pregnancy, lactation. The CDR3 runs to 13 residues. Germline V gives CDR1 DFQATT, CDR2 SNEGSKA (reference sequence). The V end lost 2 bases, the J end lost 4 bases, and 11 bases lay between the germline ends. The source of the sample is a study of T cells in Graves' hyperthyroidism and ophthalmopathy. The TCR beta CDR3 regions underwent amplification using RNA transcripts as the source. First-round RT-PCR of the TCR CDR3 relied on the HTBI primer set. Each CDR3 protein is one row after TCRdb ran MiXCR on the multiplex PCR reads. This table has approximately 350,000 distinct CDR3 sequences, 13% to 15% appearing once.

The origin of this receptor is a woman aged 55-75 years with Graves' ophthalmopathy. V is TRBV20-1 and J is TRBJ1-2; D is perhaps TRBD1 (5 bases). Sequenced sample: blood. This CDR3 is CSARPWDGYGYTF. The CDR3, as DNA: TGCAGTGCTAGACCCTGGGACGGCTATGGCTACACCTTC.